The 11 T cell receptor beta chains below all came from one sample that was sequenced in a study of blood T cell repertoires in COVID-19. This table comes from immunoSEQ multiplex PCR, and its TCRdb copy is limited to in-frame clones, with some not included. The sample lists some 110,000 clones, approximately 80% occurring once. Sequencing was carried out using peripheral blood. Receptor source: a man aged 55 to 70 with acute or convalescent COVID-19.

This chain links TRBV19 with TRBJ1-2, with 7 bases identical to TRBD1. The CDR3 spans 12 residues. Trimming took 7 bases from V and 7 from J; bases not matched to a gene: 6. CDR1 and CDR2 (germline): LNHDA, SQIVND (reference sequence). The CDR3 loop is CASTRQGSGYTF. The CDR3 nucleotides read TGTGCCAGTACCCGACAGGGCTCTGGCTACACCTTC.

CDR3 residues: CASSDSMGGQPQHF. In nucleotides, the CDR3 is TGTGCCAGCAGTGATAGCATGGGTGGTCAGCCCCAGCATTTT. The rearrangement joins TRBV2 to TRBJ1-5; no definite D call. Looked up from germline, CDR1 is SNHLY and CDR2 is FYNNEI. Trimming shortened V by 3 bases and J by 6 bases, and 12 bases separated the two germline ends. The CDR3 totals 14 residues. Filled out from reference TRBV2 and TRBJ1-5, the complete variable domain reads EPEVTQTPSHQVTQMGQEVILRCVPISNHLYFYWYRQILGQKVEFLVSFYNNEISEKSEIFDDQFSVERPDGSNFTLKIRSTKLEDSAMYFCASSDSMGGQPQHFGDGTRLSIL.

This clone was seen only once. This CDR3 reads CASSFIGGAGHEAFF. Here the CDR3 DNA reads TGTGCCAGCAGTTTCATCGGAGGCGCCGGGCACGAAGCTTTCTTT. This chain joins TRBV25-1 and TRBJ1-1; D gene uncertain. The V end lost 5 bases, the J end lost 8 bases, and 21 bases lay between the germline ends. This CDR3 region has 15 residues. Germline-derived CDR1 and CDR2 are MGHDK and SYGVNS.

The chain uses TRBV27 and TRBJ2-1, with 9 bases lining up with TRBD2. The CDR3 is 16 residues long. Germline CDR1 MNHEY, CDR2 SMNVEV (reference sequence). The ends lost 8 bases at V and 1 base at J; junction bases unmatched: 9. CDR3 region: CASGLAGATSYNEQFF. In DNA, the CDR3 is TGTGCCAGCGGGTTAGCGGGAGCGACGTCCTACAATGAGCAGTTCTTC.

This sequence joins TRBV28 and TRBJ1-2; TRBD1 might be the D (5 bases). Germline loops: CDR1 MDHEN, CDR2 SYDVKM. V dropped 5 bases and J dropped 3 bases, with 13 bases sitting between them. The CDR3 extends over 14 amino acids. CDR3 bases: TGTGCCAGCAGTCGAGGTGGAGGGGACTATGGCTACACCTTC. Translating it yields CASSRGGGDYGYTF.

The rearrangement links TRBV7-2 to TRBJ2-4; tentative D call: TRBD2 (5 bases). V was cut by 1 base and J by 3 bases, with 16 bases left in between. This CDR3 spans 17 amino acids. Germline CDR1 is SGHTA and CDR2 is FQGNSA. The CDR3 region is CASSLGGTIRGKNIQYF. Written as DNA, the CDR3 is TGTGCCAGCAGCTTAGGGGGAACTATTCGGGGCAAAAACATTCAGTACTTC.

The rearrangement uses TRBV18 and TRBJ2-6; TRBD1 matches at 8 bases. Germline lookup yields CDR1 KGHSH and CDR2 LQKENI. This CDR3 region has 19 residues. V lost 6 bases and J lost 0; bases outside the gene matches: 13. CDR3 amino acids: CASSGPGQESSSGANVLTF. Here the CDR3 DNA reads TGTGCCAGCTCGGGGCCGGGACAGGAATCTAGCTCTGGGGCCAACGTCCTGACTTTC.

The chain carries TRBV20-1 and TRBJ1-1; 7 bases align to TRBD1. This CDR3 region has 12 residues. Germline trimming cut 3 bases from V and 7 bases from J; bases unmatched to any gene: 5. Looked up from germline, CDR1 is DFQATT and CDR2 is SNEGSKA (reference sequence). The CDR3 sequence: CSASVTGNEAFF. For the CDR3, the DNA is TGCAGTGCTAGTGTGACAGGGAATGAAGCTTTCTTT.

The chain is built from TRBV5-6 and TRBJ2-3; TRBD2 matches 7 bases. The V and J ends lost 1 base and 4 bases, in that order; junction bases with no gene match: 6. The CDR3 is 15 amino acids. Germline CDR1 reads SGHDT; CDR2 reads YYEEEE. The CDR3 here is CASSLSSGYADTQYF. The DNA for the CDR3 is TGTGCCAGCAGCTTGAGTAGCGGGTACGCAGATACGCAGTATTTT. The full variable domain, in which reference TRBV5-6 and TRBJ2-3 provide the parts outside the CDR3, is DAGVTQSPTHLIKTRGQQVTLRCSPKSGHDTVSWYQQALGQGPQFIFQYYEEEERQRGNFPDRFSGHQFPNYSSELNVNALLLGDSALYLCASSLSSGYADTQYFGPGTRLTVL.

This clone was seen once. V usage is TRBV6-5 and J usage is TRBJ1-3; unclear D gene. The CDR3 length is 12 residues. V was cut by 6 bases and J by 4 bases, with 7 bases left in between. CDR1 MNHEY and CDR2 SVGAGI come from the germline V gene. CDR3 nucleotides: TGTGCCAGCAGATCCGAGGGAAACACCATATATTTT. Translating it yields CASRSEGNTIYF.

V gene TRBV24-1 combines with J gene TRBJ2-3; the match to TRBD1 covers 9 bases. V was clipped by 4 bases and J by 3 bases; unmatched bases: 4. In germline, CDR1 is KGHDR, CDR2 SFDVKD. The CDR3 loop spans 15 amino acids. CDR3 loop: CATSEWDRDTDTQYF. The CDR3 nucleotides read TGTGCCACCAGTGAATGGGACAGGGATACAGATACGCAGTATTTT.